The source of this T cell receptor beta chain is a study of cytomegalovirus exposure and HLA in healthy donors. This CDR3 spans 13 amino acids. Germline V gives CDR1 SGHVS, CDR2 FQNEAQ. Trimming cost V 5 bases and J 7 bases; bases outside gene matches: 4. It was with 60 Vbeta and 13 Jbeta primers that the PCR ran. This table comes from immunoSEQ multiplex PCR, and its TCRdb copy is limited to in-frame clones, with some not included. The sample has 130,000 to 150,000 clones; about 78% are singletons. This receptor was taken from a man younger than 35 in good health and CMV-seronegative. The V call is TRBV7-8, the J call TRBJ2-2, with TRBD2 matching 7 bases. Sample: PBMCs. CDR3 sequence reads: CASSLGTNGELFF. The CDR3 coding sequence is TGTGCCAGCAGCCTCGGGACTAACGGGGAGCTGTTTTTT.